This entry features one T cell receptor (beta chain) sequence. The antigen remains undetermined. At one end the junction does not follow the germline gene, possibly because of a read error. The data belong to a study of Graves' ophthalmopathy and Graves' hyperthyroidism. Whole-study results and caveats: Detection in blood was also observed for most expanded thyroid clonotypes above 0.001 frequency.

Using RNA transcripts, the TCR beta CDR3 regions were amplified. HTBI primers were employed in first-round RT-PCR, then a second-round multiplex PCR followed. TCRdb fed the multiplex PCR reads into MiXCR, producing one record per CDR3 protein. The sample records hundreds of thousands of distinct CDR3 sequences, 20% to 25% being singletons. The hyperthyroidism patients had a new diagnosis of under 2 months' duration and were aged 18 to 65. It was from 8 to 10 ml of fresh peripheral blood that the PBMCs came. The TCR sequence derives from a woman between 18 and 30 years old with stable Graves' hyperthyroidism. Some clones in this sample may be carry-over from other donors' samples. The sequencing sample was made of peripheral blood.

The chain's CDR3 is CASSYSSRPYSGANVLIF. The CDR3 coding sequence is TGTGCCAGCAGTTACTCGTCCAGGCCATACTCTGGGGCCAACGTCCTGATTTTC. V gene TRBV6-2 or TRBV6-3 combines with J gene TRBJ2-6; possibly TRBD1 for D (5 bases). Germline-derived CDR1 and CDR2 are MNHEY and SVGEGT. There are 18 residues in the CDR3.